This T cell receptor beta chain was identified in a study of blood T cell repertoires in COVID-19. Turning to the study itself: Acute and convalescent COVID-19 specimens originated in the United States, Italy and Spain. PBMCs, B-cell-depleted T cells, or T cells provided the cDNA or gDNA that made up the material.

The V end lost 3 bases, the J end lost 0 bases, and 9 bases lay between the germline ends. Germline loops: CDR1 LGHDT, CDR2 YNNKEL (reference sequence). The CDR3 is 14 amino acids. In the original processing: The assay estimated nucleated cells by amplifying reference gene primers. Clones were read by immunoSEQ multiplex PCR, and TCRdb kept only the in-frame ones, dropping some. V and J calls and clone size are given by that table; D and trimming were obtained from the DNA. The sample carries 60,000 to 70,000 clones, about 90% recorded once. The TCR originated in a human donor in a cohort sampled during active COVID-19. The specimen was peripheral blood. The rearrangement uses TRBV3-1 (or the pseudogene TRBV3-2) and TRBJ2-7; D unclear. Here the CDR3 reads CASSQPTISYEQYF. CDR3 sequence (DNA): TGTGCCAGCAGCCAGCCTACGATCTCCTACGAGCAGTACTTC.